One sample yielded the 23 T cell receptor beta chains listed below, sequenced in a study of neoadjuvant nivolumab and ipilimumab in lung cancer. Assay: immunoSEQ multiplex PCR; the TCRdb copy retains only in-frame clones and omits some. The top ten hold 13% of the sample, which has more than 4,000 clones, about three quarters seen once. The material was adjacent normal lung tissue, obtained after neoadjuvant nivolumab, alone or with ipilimumab, at or shortly before surgery. Every receptor here comes from an adult with non-small cell lung cancer.

This clone was observed a few times. CDR3: CASSRRTGATNEQFF. CDR3 sequence (DNA): TGTGCCAGCAGTAGAAGGACAGGGGCGACCAATGAGCAGTTCTTC. This chain uses TRBV5-6 with TRBJ2-1; TRBD1 matches at 9 bases. From germline, CDR1 is SGHDT and CDR2 YYEEEE. This CDR3 has 15 residues. V shed 5 bases and J 6 bases; nucleotides not matched to a gene: 9.

This chain connects TRBV14 to TRBJ1-2, with 9 bases that match TRBD1. CDR3 size: 14 residues. V lost 4 bases to trimming and J lost 8 bases; unmatched junction nucleotides: 8. CDR1 is SGHDN and CDR2 is FVKESK in the germline V gene. CDR3 sequence (DNA): TGTGCCAGCAGCCCATACAACAGGGGGCACGGCTACACCTTC. Protein: CASSPYNRGHGYTF. The variable domain in full, with the rest retrieved from reference TRBV14 and TRBJ1-2, is EAGVTQFPSHSVIEKGQTVTLRCDPISGHDNLYWYRRVMGKEIKFLLHFVKESKQDESGMPNNRFLAERTGGTYSTLKVQPAELEDSGVYFCASSPYNRGHGYTFGSGTRLTVV.

The rearrangement links TRBV14 to TRBJ2-4, with a tentative D call TRBD1 (7 bases). Trimming took 5 bases from V and 7 from J, leaving 24 bases between them. The CDR3 is 17 amino acids. The V gene's germline CDR1 is SGHDN and CDR2 FVKESK. For the CDR3, the DNA is TGTGCCAGCAGCGAAGGGACAGACAATAAAGGAGGGAACATTCAGTACTTC. Translation gives CASSEGTDNKGGNIQYF.

This rearrangement joins TRBV11-2 to TRBJ2-1; TRBD2 matches 7 bases. CDR3 length: 13 residues. The germline V gene encodes CDR1 SGHAT and CDR2 FQNNGV. Losses at the gene ends were 0 bases for V and 14 bases for J; bases not matched to a gene: 7. The CDR3 protein is CASSLDRSGEEFF. The CDR3 region has the DNA TGTGCCAGCAGCTTAGATCGGAGCGGGGAGGAGTTCTTC. Full variable domain (remainder filled in from reference TRBV11-2 and TRBJ2-1): EAGVAQSPRYKIIEKRQSVAFWCNPISGHATLYWYQQILGQGPKLLIQFQNNGVVDDSQLPKDRFSAERLKGVDSTLKIQPAKLEDSAVYLCASSLDRSGEEFFGPGTRLTVL.

J is TRBJ2-7 and V is TRBV6-1; D unresolved. With 1 base removed from V and 4 bases from J, the gap between germline ends came to 8 bases. Germline V gene sequence: CDR1 MNHNS, CDR2 SASEGT. This CDR3 region has 13 residues. Here the CDR3 reads CASSEGAVYEQYV. CDR3 sequence (DNA): TGTGCCAGCAGTGAAGGGGCAGTATACGAGCAGTACGTC.

This chain uses TRBV5-1 with TRBJ2-5; 9 bases match TRBD2. After removal of 0 bases from V and 2 bases from J, the junction contained 8 bases not matched to a gene. Germline V CDR1 and CDR2: SGHRS, YFSETQ. This CDR3 spans 17 amino acids. The CDR3 here is CASSLGFSGGRQETQYF. CDR3 DNA: TGCGCCAGCAGCTTGGGGTTTAGCGGGGGCCGACAAGAGACCCAGTACTTC.

This chain links TRBV11-2 with TRBJ1-1; D is undetermined. The germline V gene encodes CDR1 SGHAT and CDR2 FQNNGV. This CDR3 has 11 residues. The V gene lost 11 bases and the J gene lost 4 bases, with 11 bases spanning the gap. The CDR3 spells CAGCGLTEAFF. CDR3 DNA: TGTGCCGGCTGCGGGCTCACTGAAGCTTTCTTT.

The chain is built from TRBV15 and TRBJ2-5, with 7 bases lining up with TRBD2. CDR1 is LNHNV, CDR2 YYDKDF, per germline (reference sequence). The CDR3 sequence is 13 residues long. V lost 1 base and J lost 7; bases outside the gene matches: 3. In DNA, the CDR3 is TGTGCCACCAGCAGAGGGACTAGTGGGACCCAGTACTTC. Its protein is CATSRGTSGTQYF.

This chain links TRBV5-6 with TRBJ2-7; the match to TRBD1 covers 9 bases. Germline V gives CDR1 SGHDT, CDR2 YYEEEE. The CDR3 has 16 residues. J gave up 4 bases and V 4 bases, and 12 bases lay outside the gene matches. The CDR3 nucleotides are TGTGCCAGCAGCGAAACGACCGGGACAGGGTGGTACGAGCAGTACTTC. It specifies CASSETTGTGWYEQYF.

This rearrangement joins TRBV7-8 to TRBJ1-1; 7 bases agree with TRBD1. Germline CDR1 SGHVS, CDR2 FQNEAQ. Trimming cost V 5 bases and J 8 bases; bases outside gene matches: 11. This CDR3 is built from 14 residues. The CDR3 is CASSTDFRGQEAFF. As DNA, the CDR3 is TGTGCCAGCAGCACTGACTTTAGGGGGCAGGAAGCTTTCTTT. The full variable domain, completed using reference TRBV7-8 and TRBJ1-1, is GAGVSQSPRYKVAKRGQDVALRCDPISGHVSLFWYQQALGQGPEFLTYFQNEAQLDKSGLPSDRFFAERPEGSVSTLKIQRTQQEDSAVYLCASSTDFRGQEAFFGQGTRLTVV.

The chain is built from TRBV10-3 and TRBJ2-1, with 8 bases fitting TRBD1. This CDR3 is 13 amino acids long. Germline V lookup: CDR1 ENHRY, CDR2 SYGVKD. J was trimmed by 9 bases and V by 10 bases; bases with no gene match: 11. This CDR3 is CATSQGARGEQFF. The CDR3 DNA follows: TGTGCCACCTCGCAGGGGGCGAGGGGTGAGCAGTTCTTC.

The chain joins TRBV4-3 to TRBJ1-2; maybe TRBD1 (5 bases). This CDR3 has 14 amino acids. Germline lookup yields CDR1 LGHNA and CDR2 YSLEER. Between the trimmed V and J ends, which lost 0 bases and 7 bases, there was a span of 12 bases. CDR3 loop: CASSQEHQGAGYTF. The CDR3 DNA is TGCGCCAGCAGCCAAGAGCATCAGGGCGCTGGCTACACCTTC.

In its sample, this clone was seen a few times. The rearrangement joins TRBV2 to TRBJ1-2, with TRBD1 matching 8 bases. Losses at the gene ends were 0 bases for V and 8 bases for J; bases not matched to a gene: 2. CDR1 SNHLY and CDR2 FYNNEI come from the germline V gene. The CDR3 runs to 13 residues. The CDR3 is CASSEARQGGYTF. The CDR3 coding sequence is TGTGCCAGCAGTGAAGCCCGACAGGGGGGCTACACCTTC.

This clone is medium-sized (0.01 to 0.1%) by share. V usage is TRBV27 and J usage is TRBJ1-6, with no clear D. Germline values: CDR1 MNHEY, CDR2 SMNVEV (reference sequence). This CDR3 has 15 amino acids. The ends were cut back, 5 bases at V and 13 bases at J, with 21 bases in the middle. The DNA for the CDR3 is TGTGCCAGCAGTATAGAAGGACGTACCTGGTCCCCCCTCCACTTT. Translation gives CASSIEGRTWSPLHF.

This chain connects TRBV28 to TRBJ1-5; a possible D gene is TRBD1 (6 bases). The CDR3 totals 13 residues. Trimming left V 5 bases short and J 9 bases short, with 14 bases between. The germline V gene encodes CDR1 MDHEN and CDR2 SYDVKM. DNA of the CDR3: TGTGCCAGCAGTGGGGGGACACGGACGCCCCAGCATTTT. Translation gives CASSGGTRTPQHF.

The gene calls are TRBV5-6 and TRBJ1-2; D remains unclear. V lost 4 bases, J lost 13 bases, and 14 bases lay in between. The CDR3 spans 11 residues. Looked up from germline, CDR1 is SGHDT and CDR2 is YYEEEE. The CDR3 coding sequence is TGTGCCAGCAGCCCCGGAGGTCCCAGCACCTTC. Encoded protein: CASSPGGPSTF.

This sequence joins TRBV11-2 and TRBJ2-5; no reliable D call. This CDR3 is 13 amino acids long. Trimming pared 2 bases from V and 5 bases from J, leaving 9 bases between. Looked up from germline, CDR1 is SGHAT and CDR2 is FQNNGV. CDR3 loop: CASSLPPVETQYF. DNA for the CDR3: TGTGCCAGCAGCTTACCGCCGGTCGAGACCCAGTACTTC.

In nucleotides, the CDR3 is TGTGCCAGCAGCTGGACTAGCCCAGATACGCAGTATTTT. This translates into CASSWTSPDTQYF. J is TRBJ2-3 and V is TRBV27; TRBD2 matches at 8 bases. With V trimmed by 6 bases and J by 4 bases, 3 bases remained unmatched. The CDR3 contains 13 residues. The germline V gene has CDR1 MNHEY and CDR2 SMNVEV (reference sequence).

The chain uses TRBV10-2 and TRBJ1-6; TRBD1 aligns across 8 bases. V lost 4 bases and J lost 6; bases outside the gene matches: 2. CDR3 size: 14 residues. Germline loops: CDR1 WSHSY, CDR2 SAAADI. The CDR3 spells CASSGDRSNSPLHF. As DNA, the CDR3 is TGCGCCAGCAGTGGGGACAGGTCTAATTCACCCCTCCACTTT.

This chain joins TRBV5-5 and TRBJ2-3; 9 bases line up with TRBD1. Germline V lookup: CDR1 SGHKS, CDR2 YYEKEE (reference sequence). Trimming took 3 bases from V and 2 from J; bases not matched to a gene: 7. This CDR3 has 16 residues. The CDR3 sequence is CASSSQGARVTDTQYF. CDR3 DNA: TGTGCCAGCAGCTCACAGGGGGCGCGAGTCACAGATACGCAGTATTTT.

The chain carries TRBV7-8 and TRBJ2-7; 12 bases align to TRBD1. Looked up from germline, CDR1 is SGHVS and CDR2 is FQNEAQ. The J segment lost 5 bases and the V segment lost 5 bases, leaving 7 bases of the junction unmatched. This CDR3 is built from 15 residues. The chain's CDR3 is CASSPRGTGGDEQYF. In DNA form, the CDR3 reads TGTGCCAGCAGCCCGAGGGGGACAGGGGGCGACGAGCAGTACTTC.

This clone was detected once. The gene calls are TRBV28 and TRBJ1-4; D not certain. Trimming stripped 2 bases from V and 8 bases from J, with 12 bases between. The germline CDR1 and CDR2 sequences are MDHEN and SYDVKM. This CDR3 has 14 residues. CDR3 loop: CASSLAGRGEKLFF. CDR3 sequence (DNA): TGTGCCAGCAGTTTAGCAGGACGGGGAGAAAAACTGTTTTTT.

The chain joins TRBV11-2 to TRBJ1-1; TRBD1 is a possible D gene (6 bases). V shed 6 bases and J shed 6 bases, with 17 bases lying between them. This CDR3 is 14 amino acids long. Germline-derived CDR1 and CDR2 are SGHAT and FQNNGV. The CDR3 nucleotides are TGTGCCAGCAGTCTCACAGGGTCCAGAGCTGAAGCTTTCTTT. This codes for CASSLTGSRAEAFF.